The 17 T cell receptor beta chains below come from one sample, sequenced in a study of T cells in Graves' hyperthyroidism and ophthalmopathy. What was amplified from RNA transcripts were TCR beta CDR3 regions. RT-PCR in the first round (using the HTBI primer set) targeted the TCR CDR3. TCRdb redid the calling of the multiplex PCR reads with MiXCR, one entry per CDR3 protein. This table holds 300,000 to 450,000 distinct CDR3 sequences, roughly 25% found once. What was sequenced was blood. The receptors derive from a middle-aged man with Graves' hyperthyroidism.

At least ten counts were recorded for this clonotype. The rearrangement links TRBV12-3 or TRBV12-4 to TRBJ2-7; TRBD2 matches 9 bases. Trimming at V came to 3 bases and at J to 4 bases, leaving 13 bases not matched to a gene. CDR3 length: 17 amino acids. CDR3 nucleotides: TGTGCCAGCAGTTTCGCCAGCGGGAGGCGTTCAAGGTACGAGCAGTACTTC. This codes for CASSFASGRRSRYEQYF.

In this sample, this clonotype turned up a few times. This chain joins TRBV11-2 and TRBJ2-7; D unclear. V was trimmed by 1 base and J by 0 bases, leaving 13 bases between them. CDR1 and CDR2 (germline): SGHAT, FQNNGV. CDR3 size: 16 residues. CDR3 region: CASSLATREISYEQYF. CDR3 sequence (DNA): TGTGCCAGCAGCTTAGCAACTCGTGAAATCTCCTACGAGCAGTACTTC.

This clonotype was detected many times. The J gene is TRBJ2-7, the V gene TRBV11-2, with a weak D call TRBD2 (5 bases). Germline V CDR1 and CDR2: SGHAT, FQNNGV. There are 14 residues in the CDR3. V lost 0 bases, J lost 3 bases, and 9 bases lay in between. CDR3 sequence (DNA): TGTGCCAGCAGCTTAGATCCTCGGGGCTACGAGCAGTACTTC. This translates into CASSLDPRGYEQYF. The whole variable domain, filled in from reference TRBV11-2 and TRBJ2-7, reads EAGVAQSPRYKIIEKRQSVAFWCNPISGHATLYWYQQILGQGPKLLIQFQNNGVVDDSQLPKDRFSAERLKGVDSTLKIQPAKLEDSAVYLCASSLDPRGYEQYFGPGTRLTVT.

This clonotype was observed a few times. J is TRBJ2-3 and V is TRBV12-3 or TRBV12-4, with TRBD2 identical over 9 bases. V lost 5 bases and J lost 4; bases outside the gene matches: 7. The CDR3 covers 15 residues. CDR3 protein: CASSHGGRVADTQYF. The CDR3 coding sequence is TGTGCCAGCAGTCACGGCGGGAGGGTCGCAGATACGCAGTATTTT.

This clonotype has a count of ten or more. This chain uses TRBV20-1 with TRBJ2-1, with a possible D match to TRBD2 (5 bases). The CDR3 totals 14 residues. V was shortened by 3 bases and J by 5 bases, with 14 bases between the two germline ends. The germline V gene encodes CDR1 DFQATT and CDR2 SNEGSKA (reference sequence). This CDR3 is CSASNMRVDNEQFF. CDR3 DNA: TGCAGTGCTAGTAATATGAGGGTGGACAATGAGCAGTTCTTC.

V gene TRBV20-1 combines with J gene TRBJ2-7; 10 bases map to TRBD1. CDR1 and CDR2 from the germline V gene are DFQATT and SNEGSKA (reference sequence). This CDR3 is 14 amino acids long. V was pared by 1 base and J by 4 bases, with 4 bases of the junction left unmatched. CDR3 DNA sequence: TGCAGTGCTAGAGCCCGACAGGGGGCGTACGAGCAGTACTTC. It yields the protein CSARARQGAYEQYF.

This clonotype has a handful of counts. The chain couples TRBV5-1 to TRBJ2-1, with 12 bases fitting TRBD2. Unmatched junction bases numbered 3, after V lost 0 bases and J lost 8 bases. This CDR3 comprises 15 residues. From germline, CDR1 is SGHRS and CDR2 YFSETQ. The CDR3 sequence: CASSLGLAGAYEQFF. The CDR3 nucleotides read TGCGCCAGCAGCTTGGGACTAGCGGGAGCATATGAGCAGTTCTTC.

This clonotype turned up a few times. This clone may be a read error of a much larger clone one base away. The genes are TRBV2 and TRBJ2-3; TRBD2 might be the D (5 bases). With 1 base removed from V and 4 bases from J, the gap between germline ends came to 12 bases. Germline loops: CDR1 SNHLY, CDR2 FYNNEI. The CDR3 totals 15 residues. CDR3 sequence (DNA): TGTGCCAGCAGTGAAGAGACGGGGTATTCAGATACGCAGTATTTT. Its protein product is CASSEETGYSDTQYF.

This chain joins TRBV6-2 or TRBV6-3 and TRBJ2-1, with TRBD1 matching 10 bases. Germline V gene lookup returns CDR1 MNHEY and CDR2 SVGEGT. The CDR3 consists of 14 residues. V lost 6 bases, J lost 8 bases, and 7 bases stayed unmatched. The CDR3 reads CASRWTGGNDEQFF. CDR3 sequence (DNA): TGTGCCAGCAGGTGGACAGGGGGTAACGATGAGCAGTTCTTC.

This clonotype has ten or more counts. This chain connects TRBV27 to TRBJ1-6, with a tentative D call TRBD1 (5 bases). This CDR3 is built from 19 residues. V lost 0 bases, J lost 7 bases, and 22 bases lay in between. Germline CDR1 is MNHEY and CDR2 is SMNVEV (reference sequence). CDR3: CASSLSPGHIRSANSPLHF. The DNA for the CDR3 is TGTGCCAGCAGTTTATCCCCAGGGCACATACGTTCCGCCAATTCACCCCTCCACTTT.

As regards this clonotype: A much larger clone differs from this one at a single base, so this may be a read error. The V gene is TRBV12-3 or TRBV12-4, the J gene TRBJ1-1; no firm D call. V was clipped by 2 bases and J by 1 base, with 2 bases between them. The length of the CDR3 is 12 residues. The CDR3 nucleotides are TGTGCCAGCAGTTTAAAGAACACTGAAGCTTTCTTT. Encoded protein: CASSLKNTEAFF.

This clonotype was counted between two and nine times. The chain couples TRBV6-1 to TRBJ1-2; 7 bases align to TRBD1. From germline, CDR1 is MNHNS and CDR2 SASEGT. The CDR3 totals 13 residues. The J segment lost 4 bases and the V segment lost 3 bases, leaving 2 bases of the junction unmatched. For the CDR3, the DNA is TGTGCCAGCAGTGAGACAGGGACCTATGGCTACACCTTC. Translating gives CASSETGTYGYTF.

This chain's CDR3 is CASSRTLGDSYEQYF. CDR3 sequence (DNA): TGTGCCAGCAGCAGGACCCTTGGGGACTCATACGAGCAGTACTTC. V and J are TRBV27 and TRBJ2-7, with D perhaps TRBD2 (6 bases). The CDR3 is 15 residues long. Trimming shortened V by 6 bases and J by 4 bases, and 19 bases separated the two germline ends. Germline CDR1 is MNHEY and CDR2 is SMNVEV (reference sequence).

This clonotype was detected many times. J is TRBJ2-7 and V is TRBV3-1; 9 positions agree with TRBD2. There are 15 residues in the CDR3. Germline V gene lookup returns CDR1 LGHDT and CDR2 YNNKEL (reference sequence). J was trimmed by 7 bases and V by 3 bases; bases with no gene match: 10. The CDR3 loop is CASSQRRAGGLEQYF. The CDR3 DNA sequence: TGTGCCAGCAGCCAGAGAAGGGCGGGAGGGCTGGAGCAGTACTTC.

V usage is TRBV14 and J usage is TRBJ2-1, with 10 bases aligning to TRBD2. Trimming removed 6 bases from V and 9 bases from J; junction bases left unmatched: 14. CDR1 and CDR2 from the germline V gene are SGHDN and FVKESK. The CDR3 has 16 residues. CDR3 region: CASSPNTLAGGSEQFF. The CDR3 DNA is TGTGCCAGCAGTCCAAACACGTTAGCGGGAGGTAGTGAGCAGTTCTTC.

This clonotype has just a few counts. The chain has TRBV7-9 and TRBJ2-1, with D perhaps TRBD1 (5 bases). CDR1 is SEHNR and CDR2 is FQNEAQ in the germline V gene (reference sequence). V was clipped by 1 base and J by 10 bases, with 8 bases between them. The CDR3 has 12 amino acids. The CDR3: CASSLVGREQFF. CDR3 coding DNA: TGTGCCAGCAGCTTAGTGGGGCGAGAGCAGTTCTTC.

The chain uses TRBV12-5 and TRBJ2-3, with D tentatively TRBD2 (6 bases). This CDR3 contains 14 residues. In germline, CDR1 is LGHNT, CDR2 FRNRAP. Trimming took 6 bases from V and 1 from J, leaving 11 bases between them. CDR3 residues: CASGLASGTDTQYF. The CDR3 DNA is TGTGCTAGTGGCCTTGCTAGCGGCACAGATACGCAGTATTTT.